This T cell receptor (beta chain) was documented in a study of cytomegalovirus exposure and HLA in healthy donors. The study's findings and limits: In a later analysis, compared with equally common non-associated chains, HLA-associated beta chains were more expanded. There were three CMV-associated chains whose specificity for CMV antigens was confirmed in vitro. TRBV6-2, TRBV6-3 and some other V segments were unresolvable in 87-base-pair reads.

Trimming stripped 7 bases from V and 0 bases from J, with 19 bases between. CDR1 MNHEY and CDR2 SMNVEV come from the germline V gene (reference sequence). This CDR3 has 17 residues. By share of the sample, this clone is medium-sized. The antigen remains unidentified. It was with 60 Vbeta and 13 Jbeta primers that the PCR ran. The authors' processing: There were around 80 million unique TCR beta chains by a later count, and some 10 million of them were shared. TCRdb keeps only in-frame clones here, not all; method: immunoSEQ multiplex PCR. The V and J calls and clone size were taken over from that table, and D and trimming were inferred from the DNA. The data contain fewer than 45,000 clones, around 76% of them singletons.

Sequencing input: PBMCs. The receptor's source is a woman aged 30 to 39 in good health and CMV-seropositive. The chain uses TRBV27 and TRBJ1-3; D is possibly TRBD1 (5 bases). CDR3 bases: TGTGCCAGCAAGTTTGTTGGGCGGGGGTCCTCTGGAAACACCATATATTTT. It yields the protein CASKFVGRGSSGNTIYF.